This T cell receptor (beta chain) was identified during a study of PD-1 blockade in classical Hodgkin lymphoma. CDR1 is SGHTS, CDR2 YDEGEE, per germline. V dropped 2 bases and J dropped 1 base, with 6 bases sitting between them. This CDR3 comprises 13 residues. Stated time point: cycle 4 day 1 (C4D1), after 5 to 7 weeks of nivolumab. All patients relapsed after autologous stem cell transplantation, and brentuximab vedotin exposure varied. Only in-frame clones appear in the TCRdb table, and some are missing; sequencing was by immunoSEQ multiplex PCR. The table shows more than 20,000 clones, with around 80% occurring only once.

The chain joins TRBV5-8 to TRBJ1-1; D call uncertain. This material consisted of peripheral blood mononuclear cells (PBMCs), taken before the fourth cycle of nivolumab. This receptor was taken from a human donor with classical Hodgkin lymphoma. CDR3 residues: CASSFGSNTEAFF. CDR3 coding DNA: TGTGCCAGCAGCTTTGGGTCGAACACTGAAGCTTTCTTT. Full variable domain (outside the CDR3, taken from reference TRBV5-8 and TRBJ1-1): EAGVTQSPTHLIKTRGQQATLRCSPISGHTSVYWYQQALGLGLQFLLWYDEGEERNRGNFPPRFSGRQFPNYSSELNVNALELEDSALYLCASSFGSNTEAFFGQGTRLTVV.